A single sample gave rise to the 14 T cell receptor beta chains below, sequenced in a study of siplizumab effects on memory and regulatory T cells (dated by TCRdb to the late 2010s). Libraries were prepared through the immunoSEQ multiplex PCR assay. Imported from immuneACCESS, the table was reduced by TCRdb to in-frame sequences with V and J called. These copies leave out some clones; in studies compared against another copy, an unresolved V gene accounts for under half, and the cause of the remainder is not known. In this sample the table shows some 100,000 clones, roughly 95% of which occur a single time. The ten biggest clones cover 0.025% to 0.035% of the sample. Sequenced input: naive CD4+ T cells sorted from blood. In the paper's terms, the cell subset or site label means: unstimulated naive T cells. These receptors were collected from a human donor in good health.

The chain joins TRBV5-4 to TRBJ2-2; D is uncertain. V was cut by 0 bases and J by 7 bases, with 10 bases left in between. CDR3 length: 14 residues. Germline CDR1 SGHNT, CDR2 YYREEE (reference sequence). In DNA form, the CDR3 reads TGTGCCAGCAGCTTGGCAGGTAGAAACGGGGAGCTGTTTTTT. Translating it yields CASSLAGRNGELFF.

This chain uses TRBV7-6 with TRBJ1-6; 9 bases line up with TRBD1. The germline gives CDR1 SGHVS, CDR2 FNYEAQ. J was trimmed by 5 bases and V by 6 bases; bases with no gene match: 11. This CDR3 spans 17 amino acids. The CDR3 coding sequence is TGTGCCAGCAGTCGCGGGACAGGGACTGGGAATAATTCACCCCTCCACTTT. Its translation is CASSRGTGTGNNSPLHF.

The rearrangement uses TRBV6-5 and TRBJ1-2; TRBD1 is a possible D gene (5 bases). The CDR3 sequence is 13 residues long. Germline V CDR1 and CDR2: MNHEY, SVGAGI. Trimming left V 6 bases short and J 4 bases short, with 12 bases between. The CDR3 DNA reads TGTGCCAGCAGCCAGGGACTAGGCTATGGCTACACCTTC. Protein: CASSQGLGYGYTF.

The V gene is TRBV5-1, the J gene TRBJ2-4, with D perhaps assigned TRBD1 or TRBD2 (7 bases each). Looked up from germline, CDR1 is SGHRS and CDR2 is YFSETQ. This CDR3 region has 16 residues. Trimming stripped 4 bases from V and 8 bases from J, with 22 bases between. Here the CDR3 reads CASSEGGGGQRYIQYF. DNA of the CDR3: TGCGCCAGCAGCGAGGGAGGGGGCGGACAGCGTTACATTCAGTACTTC.

This clone came up once. The CDR3: CASSLDSLGLLPSEQFF. The CDR3 coding sequence is TGTGCCAGCAGCTTAGATTCTTTAGGACTGCTGCCAAGTGAGCAGTTCTTC. V gene TRBV11-2 combines with J gene TRBJ2-1; the D gene is possibly TRBD2 (5 bases). The CDR3 has 17 amino acids. Per the germline V gene, CDR1 is SGHAT and CDR2 is FQNNGV. V was pared by 0 bases and J by 9 bases, with 21 bases between.

This clone was recorded a few times. The chain has TRBV6-1 and TRBJ1-2; D ambiguous. Germline CDR1 reads MNHNS; CDR2 reads SASEGT. With 7 bases removed from V and 0 bases from J, the gap between germline ends came to 12 bases. The CDR3 has 14 amino acids. The CDR3 DNA is TGTGCCAGCAAGATCCAGGCCTCTAACTATGGCTACACCTTC. Translation: CASKIQASNYGYTF.

The chain is built from TRBV11-2 and TRBJ1-5; 7 bases are a match to TRBD1. CDR3 length equals 15 residues. Germline-derived CDR1 and CDR2 are SGHAT and FQNNGV. V was clipped by 6 bases and J by 6 bases; unmatched bases: 11. The CDR3 DNA follows: TGTGCCAGCAGGCGACTGACAGGGTTGGGTCAGCCCCAGCATTTT. This translates into CASRRLTGLGQPQHF.

The chain couples TRBV6-6 to TRBJ1-1, with D perhaps matching TRBD1 (5 bases). CDR1 is MNHNY, CDR2 SVGAGI, per germline (reference sequence). Trimming left V 6 bases short and J 4 bases short, with 21 bases between. The CDR3 is made up of 16 amino acids. CDR3 residues: CASSYLGGSTTTEAFF. The CDR3 bases are TGTGCCAGCAGCTACCTGGGGGGGAGCACGACCACTGAAGCTTTCTTT.

The chain recombines TRBV10-3 with TRBJ2-7; 10 bases are shared with TRBD1. With V trimmed by 6 bases and J by 0 bases, 5 bases remained unmatched. This CDR3 is built from 15 residues. Germline assignment: CDR1 ENHRY and CDR2 SYGVKD. The CDR3 DNA sequence: TGTGCCATCAGACCGGACAGGGGGAGCTCCTACGAGCAGTACTTC. Its protein product is CAIRPDRGSSYEQYF.

V usage is TRBV27 and J usage is TRBJ2-7; D possibly corresponds to TRBD1 (6 bases). V was trimmed by 6 bases and J by 2 bases, leaving 14 bases between them. Germline CDR1 reads MNHEY; CDR2 reads SMNVEV (reference sequence). The CDR3 spans 14 residues. CDR3 in amino acids: CASRRWTEAYEQYF. The CDR3 nucleotides are TGTGCCAGCAGAAGATGGACAGAAGCCTACGAGCAGTACTTC.

The chain recombines TRBV7-2 with TRBJ1-1; TRBD1 is a possible D gene (5 bases). Germline CDR1 SGHTA, CDR2 FQGNSA. This CDR3 contains 14 residues. The V and J ends lost 2 bases and 1 base respectively, with 8 bases between them. The CDR3 region is CASSLMTENTEAFF. The CDR3 DNA reads TGTGCCAGCAGCTTAATGACAGAGAACACTGAAGCTTTCTTT.

The gene calls are TRBV7-2 and TRBJ1-1; D unclear. Trimming took 1 base from V and 3 from J, leaving 9 bases between them. Germline CDR1 and CDR2: SGHTA and FQGNSA. The CDR3 runs to 14 residues. CDR3 nucleotide sequence: TGTGCCAGCAGCTTAGGGGATTACGACACTGAAGCTTTCTTT. Translation: CASSLGDYDTEAFF.

This clone was seen once. The chain carries TRBV29-1 and TRBJ1-1; D gene uncertain. Trimming removed 4 bases from V and 0 bases from J, with 9 bases in between. The CDR3 sequence is 13 residues long. Germline CDR1 reads SQVTM; CDR2 reads ANQGSEA. In DNA, the CDR3 is TGCAGCGTTGCCCAGACGATGAACACTGAAGCTTTCTTT. It translates to CSVAQTMNTEAFF.

This chain links TRBV14 with TRBJ2-5; no firm D call. The CDR3 has 15 amino acids. The germline V gene encodes CDR1 SGHDN and CDR2 FVKESK. The V and J ends lost 4 bases and 1 base respectively, with 13 bases between them. CDR3: CASSLLWQVQETQYF. In DNA form, the CDR3 reads TGTGCCAGCAGCCTTCTATGGCAGGTCCAAGAGACCCAGTACTTC.